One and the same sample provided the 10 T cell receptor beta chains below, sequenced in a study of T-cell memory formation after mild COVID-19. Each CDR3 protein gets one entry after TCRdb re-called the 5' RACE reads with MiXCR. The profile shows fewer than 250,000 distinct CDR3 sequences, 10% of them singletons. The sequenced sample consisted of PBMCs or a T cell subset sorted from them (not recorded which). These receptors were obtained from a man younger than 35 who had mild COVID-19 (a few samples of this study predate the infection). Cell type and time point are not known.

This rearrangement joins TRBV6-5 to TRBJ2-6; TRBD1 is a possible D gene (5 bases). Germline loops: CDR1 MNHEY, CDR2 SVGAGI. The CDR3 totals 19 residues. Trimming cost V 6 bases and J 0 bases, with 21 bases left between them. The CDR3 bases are TGTGCCAGCAGAACCTGGACAAGGCCTGATCCCTCTGGGGCCAACGTCCTGACTTTC. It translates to CASRTWTRPDPSGANVLTF.

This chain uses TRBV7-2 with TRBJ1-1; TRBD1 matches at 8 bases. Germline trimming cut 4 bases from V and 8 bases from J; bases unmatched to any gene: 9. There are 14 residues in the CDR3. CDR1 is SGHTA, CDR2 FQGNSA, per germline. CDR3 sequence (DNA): TGTGCCAGCAGCTCCGGCCGGACAGGGAGGGAAGCTTTCTTT. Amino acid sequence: CASSSGRTGREAFF.

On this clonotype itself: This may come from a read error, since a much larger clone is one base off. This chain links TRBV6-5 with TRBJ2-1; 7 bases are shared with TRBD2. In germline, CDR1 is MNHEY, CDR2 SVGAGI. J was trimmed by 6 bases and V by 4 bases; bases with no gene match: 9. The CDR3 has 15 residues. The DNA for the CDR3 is TGTGCCAGCAGTTTTACCGGGACTAACTGCAATGAGCAGTTCTTC. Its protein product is CASSFTGTNCNEQFF.

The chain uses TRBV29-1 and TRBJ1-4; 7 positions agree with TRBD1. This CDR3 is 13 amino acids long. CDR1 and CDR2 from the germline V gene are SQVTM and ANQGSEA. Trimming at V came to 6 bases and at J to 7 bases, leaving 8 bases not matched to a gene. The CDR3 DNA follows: TGCAGCGTGCAACAGGGGTCCCGTGAAAAACTGTTTTTT. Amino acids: CSVQQGSREKLFF.

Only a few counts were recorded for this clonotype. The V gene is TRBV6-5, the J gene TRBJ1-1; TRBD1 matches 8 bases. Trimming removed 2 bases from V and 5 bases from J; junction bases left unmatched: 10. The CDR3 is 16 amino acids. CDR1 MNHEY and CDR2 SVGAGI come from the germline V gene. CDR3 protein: CASSYLRTGRGTEAFF. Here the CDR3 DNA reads TGTGCCAGCAGTTACCTCCGGACAGGGCGGGGAACTGAAGCTTTCTTT.

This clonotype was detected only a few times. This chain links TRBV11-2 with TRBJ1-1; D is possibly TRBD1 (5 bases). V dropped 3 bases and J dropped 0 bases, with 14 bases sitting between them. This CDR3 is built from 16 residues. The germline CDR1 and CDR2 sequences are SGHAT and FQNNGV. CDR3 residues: CASSFPRDGVNTEAFF. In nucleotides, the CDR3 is TGTGCCAGCAGCTTCCCCAGGGACGGGGTGAACACTGAAGCTTTCTTT.

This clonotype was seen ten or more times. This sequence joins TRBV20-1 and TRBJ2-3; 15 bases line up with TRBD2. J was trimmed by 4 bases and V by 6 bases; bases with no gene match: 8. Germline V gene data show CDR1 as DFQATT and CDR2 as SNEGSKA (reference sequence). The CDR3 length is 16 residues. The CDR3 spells CSASGLAGGQADTQYF. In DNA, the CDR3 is TGCAGTGCCAGCGGACTAGCGGGGGGGCAGGCAGATACGCAGTATTTT.

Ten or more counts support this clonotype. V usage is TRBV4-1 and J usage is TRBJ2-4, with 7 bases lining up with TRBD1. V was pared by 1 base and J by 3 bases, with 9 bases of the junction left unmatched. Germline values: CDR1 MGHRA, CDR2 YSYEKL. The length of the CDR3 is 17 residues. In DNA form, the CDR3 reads TGCGCCAGCAGCCAAGGGCCCGCAGGGGGAGACAAAAACATTCAGTACTTC. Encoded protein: CASSQGPAGGDKNIQYF.

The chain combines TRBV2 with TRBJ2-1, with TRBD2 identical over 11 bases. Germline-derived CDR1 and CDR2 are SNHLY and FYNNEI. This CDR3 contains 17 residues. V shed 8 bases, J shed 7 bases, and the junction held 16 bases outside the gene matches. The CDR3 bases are TGTGCCAGCGGCACTCCCGAACTAGCGGGGGAAGAGAATGAGCAGTTCTTC. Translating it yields CASGTPELAGEENEQFF.

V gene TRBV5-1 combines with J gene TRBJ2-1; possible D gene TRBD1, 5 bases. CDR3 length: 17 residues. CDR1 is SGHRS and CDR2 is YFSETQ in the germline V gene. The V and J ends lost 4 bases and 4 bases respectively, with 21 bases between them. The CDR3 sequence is CASSREAGNLGYNEQFF. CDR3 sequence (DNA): TGCGCCAGCAGCCGAGAAGCAGGGAATTTGGGTTACAATGAGCAGTTCTTC.